Following are 21 T cell receptor beta chains from one sample sequenced in a study of T cells in Graves' hyperthyroidism and ophthalmopathy. There were TCR beta CDR3 regions amplified from RNA transcripts. First-round RT-PCR targeting the TCR CDR3 was performed with the HTBI primer set. TCRdb re-called the multiplex PCR reads with MiXCR, one entry per CDR3 protein. The data hold about 720,000 distinct CDR3 sequences, with about 16% observed a single time. The sample was blood. These receptors were collected from a man younger than 35 with Graves' hyperthyroidism.

The chain recombines TRBV10-3 with TRBJ1-4, with TRBD1 as a possible D gene (6 bases). The germline V gene has CDR1 ENHRY and CDR2 SYGVKD. The CDR3 runs 13 residues. Between the trimmed V and J ends, which lost 4 bases and 8 bases, there was a span of 11 bases. DNA for the CDR3: TGTGCCATCAGTGGGGGGGCAGAAGAAAAACTGTTTTTT. This encodes CAISGGAEEKLFF.

This clonotype was recorded many times. The V and J genes are TRBV6-2 or TRBV6-3 and TRBJ2-5; TRBD2 agrees at 9 bases. The CDR3 consists of 13 residues. CDR1 is MNHEY and CDR2 is SVGEGT in the germline V gene. J was trimmed by 5 bases and V by 5 bases; bases with no gene match: 3. The DNA of the CDR3 is TGTGCCAGCAGTCGGACTAGCGAGGAGACCCAGTACTTC. Protein: CASSRTSEETQYF.

This clonotype was observed many times. The rearrangement uses TRBV12-5 and TRBJ2-1; D not resolved. The CDR3 extends over 17 amino acids. Germline V gene sequence: CDR1 LGHNT, CDR2 FRNRAP. The V end was cut by 0 bases, the J end by 0 bases, with 12 bases between. The DNA of the CDR3 is TGTGCTAGTGGTTTGGTAAGGCTAGGGAACTCCTACAATGAGCAGTTCTTC. It codes for CASGLVRLGNSYNEQFF.

J is TRBJ1-2 and V is TRBV6-1; no reliable D call. The CDR3 runs to 10 residues. V gave up 6 bases and J gave up 9 bases, with 8 bases separating them. Germline CDR1 and CDR2: MNHNS and SASEGT. The CDR3 here is CASSLVSYTF. CDR3 nucleotides: TGTGCCAGCAGCCTCGTAAGCTACACCTTC.

This clonotype was observed a handful of times. The chain combines TRBV15 with TRBJ2-6; D gene uncertain. The V end lost 2 bases, the J end lost 0 bases, and 14 bases lay between the germline ends. The CDR3 has 18 residues. Germline V gene lookup returns CDR1 LNHNV and CDR2 YYDKDF (reference sequence). Here the CDR3 DNA reads TGTGCCACCAGCAGACAACCATTATTAAGCTCTGGGGCCAACGTCCTGACTTTC. This translates into CATSRQPLLSSGANVLTF.

The chain joins TRBV7-2 to TRBJ2-5, with TRBD2 matching over 9 bases. The V segment lost 4 bases and the J segment 6 bases; nucleotides outside the gene matches: 9. CDR1 SGHTA and CDR2 FQGNSA come from the germline V gene. The CDR3 has 15 residues. The CDR3 DNA reads as TGTGCCAGCAGCTCTAGTCCCAGCGGGAGGAAGACCCAGTACTTC. It yields the protein CASSSSPSGRKTQYF.

This clonotype was detected many times. The chain carries TRBV2 and TRBJ1-2; maybe TRBD1 (6 bases). The CDR3 has 14 amino acids. V gave up 0 bases and J gave up 6 bases, with 11 bases separating them. Germline V gives CDR1 SNHLY, CDR2 FYNNEI. In DNA form, the CDR3 reads TGTGCCAGCAGTGAAGCTGAGGACAGCGATGGCTACACCTTC. Protein: CASSEAEDSDGYTF.

The chain is built from TRBV24-1 and TRBJ2-2, with TRBD2 matching over 13 bases. V dropped 1 base and J dropped 0; count of bases not matched to a gene: 7. This CDR3 comprises 20 residues. CDR1 is KGHDR and CDR2 is SFDVKD in the germline V gene. The CDR3 nucleotides are TGTGCCACCAGTGATTTAGGGACTAGCGGGACTATCGCGAACACCGGGGAGCTGTTTTTT. As protein: CATSDLGTSGTIANTGELFF.

This clonotype was detected only a few times. One base away lies a much larger clone, so this may be a sequencing read error. V is TRBV7-2 and J is TRBJ2-7; D gene ambiguous. CDR3 length equals 12 residues. Germline assignment: CDR1 SGHTA and CDR2 FQGNSA. Trimming shortened V by 8 bases and J by 6 bases, and 14 bases separated the two germline ends. CDR3 sequence: CASGSTPREQYF. The DNA for the CDR3 is TGTGCCAGCGGCTCGACTCCCCGCGAGCAGTACTTC.

Only a few counts were recorded for this clonotype. This chain connects TRBV5-5 to TRBJ2-7; D is uncertain. Germline loops: CDR1 SGHKS, CDR2 YYEKEE (reference sequence). The CDR3 covers 16 residues. The V and J ends lost 0 bases and 2 bases respectively, with 15 bases between them. The DNA for the CDR3 is TGTGCCAGCAGCTTGGCGGGCGTATCACCGACCTACGAGCAGTACTTC. Its translation: CASSLAGVSPTYEQYF. The variable domain in full, with the rest retrieved from reference TRBV5-5 and TRBJ2-7, is DAGVTQSPTHLIKTRGQQVTLRCSPISGHKSVSWYQQVLGQGPQFIFQYYEKEERGRGNFPDRFSARQFPNYSSELNVNALLLGDSALYLCASSLAGVSPTYEQYFGPGTRLTVT.

This clonotype was seen many times. The rearrangement links TRBV2 to TRBJ2-7; D gene uncertain. Trimming pared 6 bases from V and 2 bases from J, leaving 14 bases between. CDR1 SNHLY and CDR2 FYNNEI come from the germline V gene. CDR3 length: 14 residues. The CDR3 DNA sequence: TGTGCCAGCAGACTGGAGACGAAAGCCTACGAGCAGTACTTC. Translated, it gives CASRLETKAYEQYF. Full variable domain (remainder filled in from reference TRBV2 and TRBJ2-7): EPEVTQTPSHQVTQMGQEVILRCVPISNHLYFYWYRQILGQKVEFLVSFYNNEISEKSEIFDDQFSVERPDGSNFTLKIRSTKLEDSAMYFCASRLETKAYEQYFGPGTRLTVT.

This clonotype was picked up many times. The V call is TRBV19, the J call TRBJ2-3; 10 positions match TRBD2. CDR3 length: 18 residues. From germline, CDR1 is LNHDA and CDR2 SQIVND (reference sequence). Unmatched junction bases numbered 14, after V lost 4 bases and J lost 4 bases. The chain's CDR3 is CASSTLRPSGSRADTQYF. CDR3 nucleotide sequence: TGTGCCAGTAGTACTCTACGTCCTAGCGGGAGTAGGGCAGATACGCAGTATTTT.

This clonotype was seen only a few times. This chain joins TRBV20-1 and TRBJ2-1; D could derive from TRBD1 or TRBD2 (7 bases each). The CDR3 spans 16 residues. V gave up 3 bases and J gave up 0 bases, with 15 bases separating them. Germline CDR1 is DFQATT and CDR2 is SNEGSKA (reference sequence). The CDR3, as DNA: TGCAGTGCTAGGGCGACAGGGAGGGGCTCCTACAATGAGCAGTTCTTC. Translated: CSARATGRGSYNEQFF.

This clonotype has ten or more counts. V is TRBV2 and J is TRBJ2-1, with D unresolved. Germline CDR1 SNHLY, CDR2 FYNNEI. The V end was cut by 4 bases, the J end by 6 bases, with 10 bases between. The CDR3 runs to 13 residues. CDR3 nucleotides: TGTGCCAGCAGTGCCAACCTTCTCAATGAGCAGTTCTTC. Translated, it gives CASSANLLNEQFF.

The chain employs TRBV3-1 and TRBJ1-2, with a possible D match to TRBD1 (6 bases). This CDR3 contains 15 residues. CDR1 and CDR2 from the germline V gene are LGHDT and YNNKEL (reference sequence). V shed 6 bases and J shed 4 bases, with 18 bases lying between them. This chain's CDR3 is CASSAGQLLFYGYTF. The CDR3 bases are TGTGCCAGCAGTGCAGGACAGTTACTTTTCTATGGCTACACCTTC.

The DNA for the CDR3 is TGTGCCAGCAGCATCGGGGGTACAAAGCAGTTCTTC. This gives the protein CASSIGGTKQFF. The chain employs TRBV7-3 and TRBJ2-1; D is possibly TRBD2 (6 bases). V was shortened by 5 bases and J by 11 bases, with 13 bases between the two germline ends. This CDR3 is built from 12 residues. The germline gives CDR1 SGHTA, CDR2 FQGTGA.

This clonotype has at least ten counts. This chain links TRBV15 with TRBJ2-5; D may match TRBD1 or TRBD2 (5 bases each). V was trimmed by 0 bases and J by 5 bases, leaving 16 bases between them. CDR1 and CDR2 from the germline V gene are LNHNV and YYDKDF (reference sequence). The CDR3 covers 16 residues. The CDR3 reads CATSREGSWGRETQYF. CDR3 DNA: TGTGCCACCAGCAGAGAGGGAAGTTGGGGACGGGAGACCCAGTACTTC.

The chain carries TRBV15 and TRBJ1-1; D is unclear. Germline CDR1 is LNHNV and CDR2 is YYDKDF (reference sequence). V dropped 8 bases and J dropped 4 bases, with 20 bases sitting between them. The CDR3 is 15 amino acids. DNA of the CDR3: TGTGCCACCCTAACCGGGCCACCACCCGGCACTGAAGCTTTCTTT. This sequence encodes CATLTGPPPGTEAFF.

This clonotype was observed a few times. The chain uses TRBV28 and TRBJ1-1; no clear D. Trimming left V 6 bases short and J 3 bases short, with 11 bases between. The CDR3 is 13 amino acids. Per germline, CDR1 MDHEN and CDR2 SYDVKM. The CDR3 DNA reads as TGTGCCAGCAGAAGGACTGCGGACACTGAAGCTTTCTTT. Protein: CASRRTADTEAFF. The full variable domain, its missing parts supplied by reference TRBV28 and TRBJ1-1, is DVKVTQSSRYLVKRTGEKVFLECVQDMDHENMFWYRQDPGLGLRLIYFSYDVKMKEKGDIPEGYSVSREKKERFSLILESASTNQTSMYLCASRRTADTEAFFGQGTRLTVV.

This clonotype was found a few times. The chain uses TRBV29-1 and TRBJ2-7; D not certain. The CDR3 extends over 11 amino acids. V lost 8 bases to trimming and J lost 5 bases, with 13 bases between them. Germline-derived CDR1 and CDR2 are SQVTM and ANQGSEA. This CDR3 reads CSPSPPDEQYF. The CDR3 bases are TGCAGCCCCTCCCCGCCCGACGAGCAGTACTTC.

This clonotype was seen a single time. The V call is TRBV29-1, the J call TRBJ1-2, with D uncertain. The V end was cut by 0 bases, the J end by 5 bases, with 10 bases between. Germline V gives CDR1 SQVTM, CDR2 ANQGSEA. The CDR3 length is 13 residues. The CDR3 region is CSVEDRAAYGYTF. The CDR3 DNA is TGCAGCGTTGAAGATCGGGCAGCTTATGGCTACACCTTC.